This T cell receptor (beta chain) was profiled in a study of T cells expressing NK-cell markers. Points from the study as a whole: In several donors, these clonotypes also led the CD3+CD56-NKG2C+ fraction.

Germline lookup yields CDR1 SGHAT and CDR2 FQNNGV. CDR3 size: 17 residues. As for this clonotype: Antigen: not known.

TCRdb re-called the 5' RACE reads, yielding one record per CDR3 amino acid sequence without DNA. Seen in this sample are 150,000 to 200,000 distinct CDR3 sequences; the ten most common clones hold around 20%. This receptor was identified in a man aged 18-75 years in good health. The chain has TRBV11-2 and TRBJ2-1; the D gene TCRdb calls, TRBD1, cannot be checked with no DNA. The sequencing sample was made of blood T cells: a sorted CD56 or NKG2C T cell subset, CD4+ or CD8+ T cells, or bulk PBMC T cells (not recorded which). CDR3 protein: CASSLVPRTGLGNEQFF.